This T cell receptor beta chain was observed in a study of OX40 agonist ivuxolimab in advanced cancers. The assay was immunoSEQ multiplex PCR, and TCRdb's table has in-frame clones only and misses some. The sample lists about 39,000 clones; 92% were seen once. This CDR3 comprises 17 residues. The germline CDR1 and CDR2 sequences are SEHNR and FQNEAQ (reference sequence). V lost 5 bases to trimming and J lost 6 bases; unmatched junction nucleotides: 16. Study-level results: In the 0.1-3.0 mg/kg groups, partial responders showed among the lowest expansion.

This clone showed up just once. Its antigen is currently unknown. This rearrangement joins TRBV7-9 to TRBJ2-1; TRBD2 matches at 7 bases. Sequenced here: CD4+ or CD8+ T cells sorted from blood, sampled in a trial of the OX40 agonist ivuxolimab. The receptor was isolated from an adult with an advanced solid tumor such as melanoma, head and neck, liver or kidney cancer. The CDR3 loop is CASSPKGPLAPGNEQFF. The CDR3 DNA follows: TGTGCCAGCAGCCCTAAGGGGCCACTAGCGCCAGGCAATGAGCAGTTCTTC.